A selection of T cell receptor beta chains follows, all from one sample in a study of cytomegalovirus exposure and HLA in healthy donors. The data were produced by immunoSEQ multiplex PCR, yet TCRdb's version contains in-frame clones alone and is incomplete. Of 99,000 or so clones listed, approximately 78% are singletons. Material for sequencing was PBMCs. These receptor sequences come from a woman between 40 and 55 years old in good health and CMV-seronegative. Both conserved end residues are part of each CDR3.

j_call	v_call	cdr3_aa
TRBJ2-1	TRBV7-7	CASSPGLAGVIEQFF
TRBJ1-2	TRBV4-3	CASSPSRTGNYGYTF
TRBJ2-3	TRBV29-1	CSVEYNSVTDTQYF
TRBJ2-1	TRBV18	CASSPPIGAAMDNEQFF
TRBJ2-1	TRBV29-1	CSVEKRGDEQFF
TRBJ2-1	TRBV7-2	CASRTSGSSADNEQFF
TRBJ2-6	TRBV6-1	CASSVGEGFGANVLTF
TRBJ2-7	TRBV5-6	CASSYGTESYEQYF
TRBJ2-2	TRBV7-2	CASSSNLPGFGGELFF
TRBJ1-5	TRBV18	CASSPTGTGGLGNQPQHF
TRBJ2-3	TRBV6-1	CASSEPPDYTQYF
TRBJ1-1	TRBV4-1	CASSHPPTGNTEAFF
TRBJ2-1	TRBV6-6	CASRHASEFEQFF
TRBJ2-3	TRBV5-1	CASSQGLAGGTDTQYF
TRBJ2-1	TRBV5-4	CASSFPGGSNEQFF
TRBJ2-2	TRBV9	CASSHFGQRGQTNTGELFF
TRBJ1-2	TRBV7-2	CASSLYAGADGYTF
TRBJ2-7	TRBV7-9	CASSLTSGYEQYF
TRBJ2-3	TRBV11-2	CASSLRGFGADTQYF
TRBJ2-7	TRBV5-6	CASSLGGLASEQYF
TRBJ1-2	TRBV7-2	CASSLSVLVSGYTF
TRBJ1-5	TRBV11-2	CASSLYRGSQPQHF
TRBJ2-2	TRBV27	CASSFPQPTGPGELFF
TRBJ1-4	TRBV28	CASNRVGGFEKLFF